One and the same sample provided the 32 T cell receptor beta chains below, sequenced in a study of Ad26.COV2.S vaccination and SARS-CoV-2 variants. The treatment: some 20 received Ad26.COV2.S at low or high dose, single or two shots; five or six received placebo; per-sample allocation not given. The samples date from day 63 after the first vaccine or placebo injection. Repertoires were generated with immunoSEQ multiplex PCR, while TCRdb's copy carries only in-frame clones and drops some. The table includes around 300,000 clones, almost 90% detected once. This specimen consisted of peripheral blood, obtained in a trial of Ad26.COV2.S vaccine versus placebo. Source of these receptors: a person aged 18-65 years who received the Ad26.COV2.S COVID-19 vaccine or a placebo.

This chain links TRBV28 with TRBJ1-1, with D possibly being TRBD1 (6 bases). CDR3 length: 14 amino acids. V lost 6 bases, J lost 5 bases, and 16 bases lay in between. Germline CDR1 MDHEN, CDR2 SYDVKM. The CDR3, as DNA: TGTGCCAGCAGGACCAGGGGCGTGGGGACTGAAGCTTTCTTT. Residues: CASRTRGVGTEAFF.

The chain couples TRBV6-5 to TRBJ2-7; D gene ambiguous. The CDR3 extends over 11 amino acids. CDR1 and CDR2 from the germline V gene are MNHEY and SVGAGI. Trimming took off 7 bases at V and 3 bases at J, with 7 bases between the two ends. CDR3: CASNSGYEQYV. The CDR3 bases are TGTGCCAGCAACTCTGGCTACGAGCAGTACGTC.

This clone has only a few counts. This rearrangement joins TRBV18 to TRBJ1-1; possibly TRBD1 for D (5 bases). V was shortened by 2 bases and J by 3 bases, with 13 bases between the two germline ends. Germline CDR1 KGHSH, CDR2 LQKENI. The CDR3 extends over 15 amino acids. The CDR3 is CASSPNFIRDTEAFF. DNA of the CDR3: TGTGCCAGCTCACCAAATTTCATCAGGGACACTGAAGCTTTCTTT.

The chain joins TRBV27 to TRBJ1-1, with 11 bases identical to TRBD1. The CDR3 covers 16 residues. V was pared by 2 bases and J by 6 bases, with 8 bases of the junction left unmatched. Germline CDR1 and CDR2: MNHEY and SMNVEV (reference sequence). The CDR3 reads CASSLSGQGAFAEAFF. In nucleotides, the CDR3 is TGTGCCAGCAGTTTAAGTGGACAGGGGGCTTTCGCTGAAGCTTTCTTT.

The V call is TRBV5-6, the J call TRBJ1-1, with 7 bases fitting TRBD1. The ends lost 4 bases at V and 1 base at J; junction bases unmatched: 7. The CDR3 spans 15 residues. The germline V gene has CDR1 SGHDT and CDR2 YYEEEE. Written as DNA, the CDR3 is TGTGCCAGCAGCCCGCCGACAGGGAAGAACACTGAAGCTTTCTTT. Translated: CASSPPTGKNTEAFF.

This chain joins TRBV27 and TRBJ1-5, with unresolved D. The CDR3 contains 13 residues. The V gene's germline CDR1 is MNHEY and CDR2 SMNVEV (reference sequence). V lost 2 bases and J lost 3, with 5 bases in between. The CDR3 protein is CASSLQVNQPQHF. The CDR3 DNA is TGTGCCAGCAGTTTACAGGTCAATCAGCCCCAGCATTTT.

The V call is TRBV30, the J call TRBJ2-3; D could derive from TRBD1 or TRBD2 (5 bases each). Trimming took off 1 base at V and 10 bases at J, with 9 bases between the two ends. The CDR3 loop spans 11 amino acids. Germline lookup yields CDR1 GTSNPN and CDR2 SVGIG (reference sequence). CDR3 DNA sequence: TGTGCCTGGAGTGCTGGGGGAGCGCAGTATTTT. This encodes CAWSAGGAQYF.

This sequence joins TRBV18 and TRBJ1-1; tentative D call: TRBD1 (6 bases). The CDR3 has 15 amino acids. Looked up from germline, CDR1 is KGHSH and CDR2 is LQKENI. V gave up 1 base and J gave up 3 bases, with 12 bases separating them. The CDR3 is CASSPRQGLDTEAFF. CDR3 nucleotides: TGTGCCAGCTCACCACGTCAGGGGCTGGACACTGAAGCTTTCTTT. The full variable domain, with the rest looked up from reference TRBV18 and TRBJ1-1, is NAGVMQNPRHLVRRRGQEARLRCSPMKGHSHVYWYRQLPEEGLKFMVYLQKENIIDESGMPKERFSAEFPKEGPSILRIQQVVRGDSAAYFCASSPRQGLDTEAFFGQGTRLTVV.

CDR3 residues: CASSLPVSGNTIYF. The CDR3 nucleotides read TGTGCCAGCAGTCTCCCAGTCTCTGGAAACACCATATATTTT. The chain links TRBV28 to TRBJ1-3; D remains ambiguous. The CDR3 has 14 residues. Per the germline V gene, CDR1 is MDHEN and CDR2 is SYDVKM. V was trimmed by 5 bases and J by 0 bases, leaving 8 bases between them. Variable domain in full (rest from reference TRBV28 and TRBJ1-3): DVKVTQSSRYLVKRTGEKVFLECVQDMDHENMFWYRQDPGLGLRLIYFSYDVKMKEKGDIPEGYSVSREKKERFSLILESASTNQTSMYLCASSLPVSGNTIYFGEGSWLTVV.

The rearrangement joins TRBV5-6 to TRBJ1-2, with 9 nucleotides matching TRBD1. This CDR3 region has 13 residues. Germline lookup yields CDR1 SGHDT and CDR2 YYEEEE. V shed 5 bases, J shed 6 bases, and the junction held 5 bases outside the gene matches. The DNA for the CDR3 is TGTGCCAGCAGTCCGGACAGGGGAAATGGCTACACCTTC. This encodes CASSPDRGNGYTF.

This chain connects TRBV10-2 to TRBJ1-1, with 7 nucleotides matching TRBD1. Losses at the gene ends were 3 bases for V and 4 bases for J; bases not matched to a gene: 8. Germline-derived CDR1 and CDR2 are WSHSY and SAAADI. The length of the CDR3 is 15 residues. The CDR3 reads CASSDTGVPGTEAFF. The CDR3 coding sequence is TGCGCCAGCAGTGATACAGGGGTCCCGGGCACTGAAGCTTTCTTT.

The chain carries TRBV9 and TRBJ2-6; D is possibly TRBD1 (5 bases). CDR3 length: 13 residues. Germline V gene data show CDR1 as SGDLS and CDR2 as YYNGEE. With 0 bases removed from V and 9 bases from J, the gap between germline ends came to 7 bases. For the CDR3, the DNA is TGTGCCAGCAGCGTAGCAGGGATCAACGTCCTGACTTTC. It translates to CASSVAGINVLTF. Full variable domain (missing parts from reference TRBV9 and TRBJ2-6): DSGVTQTPKHLITATGQRVTLRCSPRSGDLSVYWYQQSLDQGLQFLIQYYNGEERAKGNILERFSAQQFPDLHSELNLSSLELGDSALYFCASSVAGINVLTFGAGSRLTVL.

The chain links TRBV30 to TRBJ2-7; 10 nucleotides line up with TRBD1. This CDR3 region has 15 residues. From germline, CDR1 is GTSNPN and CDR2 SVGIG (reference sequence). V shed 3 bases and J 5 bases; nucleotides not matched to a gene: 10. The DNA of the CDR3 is TGTGCCTGGAGCGGGCCGGGACAGGGGAAAAACGAGCAGTACGTC. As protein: CAWSGPGQGKNEQYV.

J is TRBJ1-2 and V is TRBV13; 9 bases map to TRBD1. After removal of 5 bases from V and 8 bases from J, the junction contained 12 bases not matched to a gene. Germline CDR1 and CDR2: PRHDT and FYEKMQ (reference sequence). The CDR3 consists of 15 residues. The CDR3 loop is CASSPSVQGAVGYTF. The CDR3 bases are TGTGCCAGCAGCCCATCGGTACAGGGGGCGGTCGGCTACACCTTC.

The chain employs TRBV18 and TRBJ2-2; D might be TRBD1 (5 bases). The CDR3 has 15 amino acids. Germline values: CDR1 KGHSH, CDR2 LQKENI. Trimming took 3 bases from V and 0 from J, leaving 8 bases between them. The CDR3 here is CASSPGQTNTGELFF. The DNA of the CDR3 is TGTGCCAGCTCACCGGGGCAGACGAACACCGGGGAGCTGTTTTTT.

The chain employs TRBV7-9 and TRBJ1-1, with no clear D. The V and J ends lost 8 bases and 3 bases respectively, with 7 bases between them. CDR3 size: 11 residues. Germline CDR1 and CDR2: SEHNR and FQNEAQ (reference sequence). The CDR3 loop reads CASGLDTEAFF. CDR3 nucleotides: TGTGCCAGCGGGCTGGACACTGAAGCTTTCTTT.

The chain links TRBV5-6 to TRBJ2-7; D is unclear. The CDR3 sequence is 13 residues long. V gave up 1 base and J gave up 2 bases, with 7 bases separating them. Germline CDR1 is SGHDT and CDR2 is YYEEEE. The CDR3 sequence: CASSLWPAYEQYV. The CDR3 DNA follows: TGTGCCAGCAGCTTGTGGCCAGCCTACGAGCAGTACGTC.

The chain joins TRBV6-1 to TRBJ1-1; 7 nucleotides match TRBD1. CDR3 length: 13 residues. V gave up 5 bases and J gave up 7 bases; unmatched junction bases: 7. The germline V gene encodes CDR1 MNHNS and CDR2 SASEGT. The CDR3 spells CASSLLTGIEAFF. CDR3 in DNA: TGTGCCAGCAGTCTTCTGACAGGGATTGAAGCTTTCTTT.

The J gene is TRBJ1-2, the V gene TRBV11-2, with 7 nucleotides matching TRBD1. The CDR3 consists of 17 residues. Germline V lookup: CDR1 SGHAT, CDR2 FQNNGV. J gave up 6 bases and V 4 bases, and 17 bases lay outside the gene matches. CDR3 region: CASSSVETGIPSNGYTF. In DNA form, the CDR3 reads TGTGCCAGCAGCTCGGTCGAGACAGGGATACCTAGTAATGGCTACACCTTC. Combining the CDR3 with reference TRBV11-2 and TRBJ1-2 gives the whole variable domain EAGVAQSPRYKIIEKRQSVAFWCNPISGHATLYWYQQILGQGPKLLIQFQNNGVVDDSQLPKDRFSAERLKGVDSTLKIQPAKLEDSAVYLCASSSVETGIPSNGYTFGSGTRLTVV.

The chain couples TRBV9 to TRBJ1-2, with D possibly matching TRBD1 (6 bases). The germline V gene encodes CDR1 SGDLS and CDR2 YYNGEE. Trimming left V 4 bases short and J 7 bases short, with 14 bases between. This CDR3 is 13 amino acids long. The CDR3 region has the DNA TGTGCCAGCAGCATCCGGACAGATGGTGGCTACACCTTC. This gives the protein CASSIRTDGGYTF.

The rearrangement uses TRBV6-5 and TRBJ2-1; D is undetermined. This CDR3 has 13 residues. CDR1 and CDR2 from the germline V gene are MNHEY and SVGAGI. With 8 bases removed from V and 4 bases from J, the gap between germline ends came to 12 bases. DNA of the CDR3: TGTGCCAGCCTCCCTGGCCCTTACAATGAGCAGTTCTTC. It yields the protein CASLPGPYNEQFF.

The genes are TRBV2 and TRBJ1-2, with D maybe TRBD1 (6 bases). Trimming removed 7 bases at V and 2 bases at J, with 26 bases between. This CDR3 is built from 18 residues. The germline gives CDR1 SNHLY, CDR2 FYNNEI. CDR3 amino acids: CASKGEDAGYDKNYGYTF. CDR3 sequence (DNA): TGTGCCAGCAAGGGGGAGGACGCGGGCTACGATAAGAACTATGGCTACACCTTC.

The CDR3 region has the DNA TGTGCCAGCAGTGCATCTGGGTACGAGCAGTACGTC. Its translation: CASSASGYEQYV. V is TRBV2 and J is TRBJ2-7; D gene ambiguous. CDR1 and CDR2 (germline): SNHLY, FYNNEI. The ends were cut back, 4 bases at V and 4 bases at J, with 8 bases in the middle. CDR3 length equals 12 residues.

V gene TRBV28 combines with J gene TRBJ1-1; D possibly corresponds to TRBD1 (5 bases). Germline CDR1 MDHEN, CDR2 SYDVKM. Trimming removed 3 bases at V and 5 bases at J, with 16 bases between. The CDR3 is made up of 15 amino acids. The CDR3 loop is CASSFRNSGRTEAFF. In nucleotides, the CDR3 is TGTGCCAGCAGTTTTCGAAACTCAGGGAGGACTGAAGCTTTCTTT. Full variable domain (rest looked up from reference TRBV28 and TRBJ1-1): DVKVTQSSRYLVKRTGEKVFLECVQDMDHENMFWYRQDPGLGLRLIYFSYDVKMKEKGDIPEGYSVSREKKERFSLILESASTNQTSMYLCASSFRNSGRTEAFFGQGTRLTVV.

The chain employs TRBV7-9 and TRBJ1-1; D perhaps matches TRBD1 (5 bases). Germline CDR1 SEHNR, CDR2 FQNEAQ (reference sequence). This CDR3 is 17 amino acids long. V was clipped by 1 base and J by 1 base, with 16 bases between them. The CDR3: CASSLDPRTLTNTEAFF. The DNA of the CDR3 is TGTGCCAGCAGCTTAGATCCTAGGACACTAACGAACACTGAAGCTTTCTTT.

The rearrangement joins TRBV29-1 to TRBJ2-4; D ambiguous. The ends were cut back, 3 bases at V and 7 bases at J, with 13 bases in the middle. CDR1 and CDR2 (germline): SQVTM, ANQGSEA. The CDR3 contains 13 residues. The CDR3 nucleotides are TGCAGCGTTGAGGTCCCCAGGTTCAACATTCAGTACTTC. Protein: CSVEVPRFNIQYF.

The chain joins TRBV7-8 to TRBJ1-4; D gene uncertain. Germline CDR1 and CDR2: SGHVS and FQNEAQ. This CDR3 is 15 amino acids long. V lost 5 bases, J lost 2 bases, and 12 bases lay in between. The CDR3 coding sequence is TGTGCCAGCAGCCCCCGCCCAAGGACTAATGAAAAACTGTTTTTT. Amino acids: CASSPRPRTNEKLFF. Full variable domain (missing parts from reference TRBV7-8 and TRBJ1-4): GAGVSQSPRYKVAKRGQDVALRCDPISGHVSLFWYQQALGQGPEFLTYFQNEAQLDKSGLPSDRFFAERPEGSVSTLKIQRTQQEDSAVYLCASSPRPRTNEKLFFGSGTQLSVL.

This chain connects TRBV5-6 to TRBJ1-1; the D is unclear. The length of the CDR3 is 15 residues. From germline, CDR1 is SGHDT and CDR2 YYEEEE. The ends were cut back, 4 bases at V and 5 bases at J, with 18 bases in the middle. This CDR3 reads CASSHALGKSTEAFF. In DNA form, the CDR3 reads TGTGCCAGCAGCCATGCCCTGGGAAAGAGTACTGAAGCTTTCTTT.

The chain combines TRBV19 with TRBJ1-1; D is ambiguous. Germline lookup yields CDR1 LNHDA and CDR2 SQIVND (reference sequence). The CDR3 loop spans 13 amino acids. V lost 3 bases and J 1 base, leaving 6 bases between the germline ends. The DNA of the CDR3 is TGTGCCAGTAGTATCTCGGGGAACACTGAAGCTTTCTTT. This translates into CASSISGNTEAFF.

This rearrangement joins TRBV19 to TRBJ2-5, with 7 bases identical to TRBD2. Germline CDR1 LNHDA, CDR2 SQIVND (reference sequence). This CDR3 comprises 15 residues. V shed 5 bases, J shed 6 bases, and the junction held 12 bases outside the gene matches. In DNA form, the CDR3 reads TGTGCCAGTAGTTTGTCCGGGACTACTGTGAAGACCCAGTACTTC. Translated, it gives CASSLSGTTVKTQYF.

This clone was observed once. The CDR3: CASSEDSGSAEAFF. In DNA form, the CDR3 reads TGTGCCAGCAGTGAAGACAGTGGAAGTGCTGAAGCTTTCTTT. The V and J genes are TRBV25-1 and TRBJ1-1, with a possible D match to TRBD1 (5 bases). The CDR3 loop spans 14 amino acids. Germline-derived CDR1 and CDR2 are MGHDK and SYGVNS. V was shortened by 2 bases and J by 6 bases, with 13 bases between the two germline ends. Based on the CDR3 plus reference TRBV25-1 and TRBJ1-1, the full variable domain is EADIYQTPRYLVIGTGKKITLECSQTMGHDKMYWYQQDPGMELHLIHYSYGVNSTEKGDLSSESTVSRIRTEHFPLTLESARPSHTSQYLCASSEDSGSAEAFFGQGTRLTVV.

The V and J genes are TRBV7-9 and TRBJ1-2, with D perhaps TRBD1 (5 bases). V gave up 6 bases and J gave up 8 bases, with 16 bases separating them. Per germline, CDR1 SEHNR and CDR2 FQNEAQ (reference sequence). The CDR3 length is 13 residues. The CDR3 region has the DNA TGTGCCAGCAGGTCGTACGGGACGTCGGGCTACACCTTC. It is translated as CASRSYGTSGYTF.